The 20 T cell receptor beta chains below all came from one sample that was sequenced in a study of OX40 agonist ivuxolimab in advanced cancers. Only in-frame clones appear in the TCRdb table, and some are missing; sequencing was by immunoSEQ multiplex PCR. This table holds about 46,000 clones, 70% to 80% found once. The starting material was CD4+ or CD8+ T cells sorted from blood, obtained in a trial of the OX40 agonist ivuxolimab. The receptor source for this set is an adult with an advanced solid tumor such as melanoma, head and neck, liver or kidney cancer.

In DNA form, the CDR3 reads TGTGCCAGCAGTTACTCGAACCCCGTCTACAATGAGCAGTTCTTC. The encoded protein is CASSYSNPVYNEQFF. The chain links TRBV6-6 to TRBJ2-1, with D uncertain. The CDR3 contains 15 residues. Trimming stripped 0 bases from V and 3 bases from J, with 9 bases between. CDR1 and CDR2 (germline): MNHNY, SVGAGI (reference sequence).

The chain employs TRBV19 and TRBJ2-7, with 8 bases that match TRBD1. Germline CDR1 LNHDA, CDR2 SQIVND (reference sequence). This CDR3 has 13 residues. The V segment lost 5 bases and the J segment 2 bases; nucleotides outside the gene matches: 2. This chain's CDR3 is CASSVDRAYEQYF. In DNA, the CDR3 is TGTGCCAGTAGTGTGGACAGGGCCTACGAGCAGTACTTC.

This sequence joins TRBV4-1 and TRBJ1-4; tentatively, D is TRBD1 (6 bases). This CDR3 contains 16 residues. Deletions cut 4 bases from V and 8 bases from J, with 20 bases between. Germline CDR1 MGHRA, CDR2 YSYEKL. The CDR3 protein is CASSRDEGRRGEKLFF. For the CDR3, the DNA is TGCGCCAGCAGCCGAGATGAGGGTCGAAGGGGGGAAAAACTGTTTTTT.

The rearrangement links TRBV7-9 to TRBJ1-3, with a tentative D call TRBD1 (5 bases). CDR1 is SEHNR, CDR2 FQNEAQ, per germline (reference sequence). The CDR3 spans 14 residues. V shed 5 bases and J shed 5 bases, with 13 bases lying between them. In nucleotides, the CDR3 is TGTGCCAGCAGCCTACCCGGGGCTAGAAACACCATATATTTT. Amino acids: CASSLPGARNTIYF.

The V and J genes are TRBV6-5 and TRBJ1-6; no definite D call. CDR3 length: 11 amino acids. V gave up 5 bases and J gave up 13 bases, with 9 bases separating them. CDR1 is MNHEY, CDR2 SVGAGI, per germline. CDR3 amino acids: CASSQSGPLHF. In nucleotides, the CDR3 is TGTGCCAGCAGTCAATCAGGTCCCCTCCACTTT.

The rearrangement uses TRBV6-5 and TRBJ1-1; 8 bases fit TRBD1. V shed 5 bases, J shed 4 bases, and the junction held 9 bases outside the gene matches. Germline V gene sequence: CDR1 MNHEY, CDR2 SVGAGI. This CDR3 region has 15 residues. Here the CDR3 DNA reads TGTGCCAGCAGTACGCGGACAGGGTTGTCCACTGAAGCTTTCTTT. It is translated as CASSTRTGLSTEAFF.

This CDR3 is CSVVTNRGPRDGYTF. The CDR3, as DNA: TGCAGCGTTGTCACTAACAGGGGGCCAAGGGACGGCTACACCTTC. This chain joins TRBV29-1 and TRBJ1-2, with TRBD1 matching 9 bases. There are 15 residues in the CDR3. V lost 4 bases to trimming and J lost 8 bases; unmatched junction nucleotides: 14. CDR1 is SQVTM and CDR2 is ANQGSEA in the germline V gene.

This rearrangement joins TRBV7-9 to TRBJ1-5; 9 nucleotides align to TRBD1. CDR1 is SEHNR and CDR2 is FQNEAQ in the germline V gene (reference sequence). This CDR3 is built from 16 residues. V shed 5 bases, J shed 8 bases, and the junction held 13 bases outside the gene matches. In DNA, the CDR3 is TGTGCCAGCAGCAAACAGGGGGCGGAAGGGTTGAAGCCCCAGCATTTT. Amino acid sequence: CASSKQGAEGLKPQHF.

The chain uses TRBV4-1 and TRBJ1-1; no firm D call. CDR1 and CDR2 from the germline V gene are MGHRA and YSYEKL. The CDR3 extends over 13 amino acids. V lost 1 base and J lost 6, with 9 bases in between. CDR3: CASSQAWRAEAFF. CDR3 in DNA: TGCGCCAGCAGCCAAGCTTGGAGAGCTGAAGCTTTCTTT.

V gene TRBV5-5 combines with J gene TRBJ2-7; D not certain. The CDR3 extends over 12 amino acids. CDR1 and CDR2 (germline): SGHKS, YYEKEE (reference sequence). V was shortened by 2 bases and J by 4 bases, with 7 bases between the two germline ends. Written as DNA, the CDR3 is TGTGCCAGCAGCTTTTCGGCTTACGAGCAGTACTTC. Protein sequence: CASSFSAYEQYF.

V and J are TRBV18 and TRBJ2-2, with D unclear. The CDR3 covers 15 residues. Looked up from germline, CDR1 is KGHSH and CDR2 is LQKENI. Trimming shortened V by 2 bases and J by 3 bases, and 10 bases separated the two germline ends. In nucleotides, the CDR3 is TGTGCCAGCTCACCAAGGATGGTGGACACCGGGGAGCTGTTTTTT. It is translated as CASSPRMVDTGELFF.

The chain employs TRBV18 and TRBJ2-7, with 11 bases aligning to TRBD1. Trimming cost V 3 bases and J 5 bases; bases outside gene matches: 3. Germline CDR1 is KGHSH and CDR2 is LQKENI. The CDR3 has 14 residues. This CDR3 reads CASSPLGQGDEQYF. The CDR3 DNA is TGTGCCAGCTCACCGCTGGGACAGGGGGACGAGCAGTACTTC.

This clone has just one count. V is TRBV5-8 and J is TRBJ1-5; the D gene is possibly TRBD1 (5 bases). The ends were cut back, 7 bases at V and 3 bases at J, with 17 bases in the middle. The length of the CDR3 is 15 residues. Germline V gene lookup returns CDR1 SGHTS and CDR2 YDEGEE. The CDR3 loop reads CASELSGLFNQPQHF. The CDR3 bases are TGTGCCAGCGAGCTCTCGGGACTGTTCAATCAGCCCCAGCATTTT.

The chain couples TRBV7-2 to TRBJ1-1; D is ambiguous. V was cut by 1 base and J by 1 base, with 4 bases left in between. This CDR3 region has 13 residues. Germline CDR1 is SGHTA and CDR2 is FQGNSA. CDR3 sequence (DNA): TGTGCCAGCAGCTTAGTGGAGAACACTGAAGCTTTCTTT. Amino acid sequence: CASSLVENTEAFF.

The J gene is TRBJ2-7, the V gene TRBV18, with 11 bases fitting TRBD1. This CDR3 region has 16 residues. Per germline, CDR1 KGHSH and CDR2 LQKENI. With 2 bases clipped from V and 4 bases from J, the junction kept 7 bases outside the gene matches. The CDR3 sequence is CASSPMGQGEVYEQYF. The CDR3 bases are TGTGCCAGCTCACCAATGGGACAGGGGGAGGTGTACGAGCAGTACTTC.

The chain recombines TRBV19 with TRBJ1-6; no firm D call. Germline CDR1 reads LNHDA; CDR2 reads SQIVND (reference sequence). Trimming took off 3 bases at V and 8 bases at J, with 5 bases between the two ends. The CDR3 consists of 12 residues. The CDR3 DNA is TGTGCCAGTAGTATGGACGATTCACCCCTCCACTTT. This encodes CASSMDDSPLHF. Full variable domain (outside the CDR3, taken from reference TRBV19 and TRBJ1-6): DGGITQSPKYLFRKEGQNVTLSCEQNLNHDAMYWYRQDPGQGLRLIYYSQIVNDFQKGDIAEGYSVSREKKESFPLTVTSAQKNPTAFYLCASSMDDSPLHFGNGTRLTVT.

The chain combines TRBV5-1 with TRBJ1-3; 7 nucleotides align to TRBD1. With 4 bases clipped from V and 2 bases from J, the junction kept 3 bases outside the gene matches. The CDR3 length is 14 residues. The germline CDR1 and CDR2 sequences are SGHRS and YFSETQ. As DNA, the CDR3 is TGCGCCAGCAGCGCCGGGACAGCTGGAAACACCATATATTTT. Protein sequence: CASSAGTAGNTIYF.

In its sample, this clone ranks as medium-sized. The J gene is TRBJ2-7, the V gene TRBV5-8; D could derive from TRBD1 or TRBD2 (6 bases each). V was clipped by 7 bases and J by 9 bases, with 23 bases between them. This CDR3 contains 14 residues. Germline CDR1 is SGHTS and CDR2 is YDEGEE. The CDR3 loop reads CASGTPGGATGQYF. The CDR3 nucleotides are TGTGCCAGCGGAACCCCCGGGGGCGCTACGGGGCAGTACTTC.

The rearrangement links TRBV11-2 to TRBJ2-7, with D unclear. Trimming took 1 base from V and 6 from J, leaving 16 bases between them. The CDR3 is made up of 15 amino acids. The germline V gene encodes CDR1 SGHAT and CDR2 FQNNGV. This CDR3 reads CASSLVLPAHGEQYF. The CDR3 DNA sequence: TGTGCCAGCAGCTTAGTGTTACCAGCCCACGGCGAGCAGTACTTC.

The chain has TRBV19 and TRBJ2-7; 13 nucleotides agree with TRBD2. The length of the CDR3 is 19 residues. The V gene's germline CDR1 is LNHDA and CDR2 SQIVND (reference sequence). With 1 base clipped from V and 0 bases from J, the junction kept 9 bases outside the gene matches. CDR3 coding DNA: TGTGCCAGTAGTATAGGATCCGGACTAGCGGGGGCCAACTCCTACGAGCAGTACTTC. It specifies CASSIGSGLAGANSYEQYF.